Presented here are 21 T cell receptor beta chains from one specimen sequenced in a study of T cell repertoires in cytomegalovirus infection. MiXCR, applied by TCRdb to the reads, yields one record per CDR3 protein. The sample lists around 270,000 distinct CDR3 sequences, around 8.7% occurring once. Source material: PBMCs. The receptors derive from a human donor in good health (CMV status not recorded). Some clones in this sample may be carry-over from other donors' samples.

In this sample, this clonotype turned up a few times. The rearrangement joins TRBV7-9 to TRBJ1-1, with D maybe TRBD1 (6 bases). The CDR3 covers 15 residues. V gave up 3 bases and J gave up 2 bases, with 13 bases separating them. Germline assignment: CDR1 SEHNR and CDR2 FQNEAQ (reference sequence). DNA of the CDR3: TGTGCCAGCAGCTTTGGTGACAGGAGCAACACTGAAGCTTTCTTT. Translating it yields CASSFGDRSNTEAFF. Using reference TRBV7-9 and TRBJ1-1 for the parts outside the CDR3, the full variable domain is DTGVSQNPRHKITKRGQNVTFRCDPISEHNRLYWYRQTLGQGPEFLTYFQNEAQLEKSRLLSDRFSAERPKGSFSTLEIQRTEQGDSAMYLCASSFGDRSNTEAFFGQGTRLTVV.

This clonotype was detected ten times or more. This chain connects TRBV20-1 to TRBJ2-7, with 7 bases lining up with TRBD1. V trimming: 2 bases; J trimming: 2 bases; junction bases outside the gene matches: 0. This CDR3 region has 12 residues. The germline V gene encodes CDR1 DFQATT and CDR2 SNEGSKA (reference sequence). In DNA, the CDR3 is TGCAGTGCTAGAAGGGGGCCCTACGAGCAGTACTTC. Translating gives CSARRGPYEQYF.

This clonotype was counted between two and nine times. CDR3 nucleotides: TGCGCCAGCAGCTTGGGTGGGACAGGGGACCACGAGCAGTACTTC. Translating it yields CASSLGGTGDHEQYF. The chain has TRBV5-1 and TRBJ2-7; 10 bases map to TRBD1. The junction had 5 bases not matched to a gene; V was cut back by 0 bases and J by 5 bases. CDR3 size: 15 residues. CDR1 and CDR2 from the germline V gene are SGHRS and YFSETQ. Complete variable domain (other parts from reference TRBV5-1 and TRBJ2-7): KAGVTQTPRYLIKTRGQQVTLSCSPISGHRSVSWYQQTPGQGLQFLFEYFSETQRNKGNFPGRFSGRQFSNSRSEMNVSTLELGDSALYLCASSLGGTGDHEQYFGPGTRLTVT.

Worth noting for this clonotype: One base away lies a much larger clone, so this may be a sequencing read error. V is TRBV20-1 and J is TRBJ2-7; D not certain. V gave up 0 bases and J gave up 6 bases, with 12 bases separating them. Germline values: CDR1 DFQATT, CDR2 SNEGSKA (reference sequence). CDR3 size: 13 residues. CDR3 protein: CSARDPTGGEQYF. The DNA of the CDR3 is TGCAGTGCTAGAGACCCTACTGGTGGCGAGCAGTACTTC.

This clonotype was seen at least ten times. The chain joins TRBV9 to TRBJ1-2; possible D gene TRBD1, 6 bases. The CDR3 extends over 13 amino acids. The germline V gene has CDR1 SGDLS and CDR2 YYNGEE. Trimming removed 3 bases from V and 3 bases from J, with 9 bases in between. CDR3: CASSASGDYGYTF. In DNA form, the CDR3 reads TGTGCCAGCAGCGCCTCAGGGGACTATGGCTACACCTTC.

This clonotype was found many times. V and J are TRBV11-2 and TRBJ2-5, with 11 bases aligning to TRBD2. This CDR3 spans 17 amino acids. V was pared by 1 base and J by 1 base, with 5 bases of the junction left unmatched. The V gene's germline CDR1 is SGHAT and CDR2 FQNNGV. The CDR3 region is CASSLALAGGTQETQYF. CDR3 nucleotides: TGTGCCAGCAGCTTAGCGTTAGCGGGAGGGACCCAAGAGACCCAGTACTTC.

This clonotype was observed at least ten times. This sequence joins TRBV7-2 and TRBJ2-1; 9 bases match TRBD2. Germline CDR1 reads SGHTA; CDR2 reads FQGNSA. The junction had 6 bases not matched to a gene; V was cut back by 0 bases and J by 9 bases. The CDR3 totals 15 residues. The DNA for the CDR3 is TGTGCCAGCAGCTTAGCATTAGCGGGGGTTACTGAGCAGTTCTTC. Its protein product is CASSLALAGVTEQFF.

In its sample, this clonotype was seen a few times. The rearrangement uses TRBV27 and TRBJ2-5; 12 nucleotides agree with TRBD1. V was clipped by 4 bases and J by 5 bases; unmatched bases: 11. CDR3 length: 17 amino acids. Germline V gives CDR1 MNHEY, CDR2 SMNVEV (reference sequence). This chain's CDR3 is CASSSHVGDRGPETQYF. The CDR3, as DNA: TGTGCCAGCAGTTCCCATGTCGGGGACAGGGGGCCCGAGACCCAGTACTTC.

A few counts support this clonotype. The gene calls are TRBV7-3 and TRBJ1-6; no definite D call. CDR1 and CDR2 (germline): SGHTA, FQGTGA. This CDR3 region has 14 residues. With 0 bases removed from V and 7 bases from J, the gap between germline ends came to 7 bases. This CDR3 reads CASSLTLGNSPLHF. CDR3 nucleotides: TGTGCCAGCAGCTTAACGTTGGGGAATTCACCCCTCCACTTT.

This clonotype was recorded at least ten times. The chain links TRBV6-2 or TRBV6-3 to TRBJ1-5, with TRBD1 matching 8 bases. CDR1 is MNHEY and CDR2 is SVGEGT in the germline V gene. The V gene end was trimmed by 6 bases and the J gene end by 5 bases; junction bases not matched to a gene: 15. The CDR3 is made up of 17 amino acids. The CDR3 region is CASRDGQGLGSDQPQHF. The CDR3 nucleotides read TGTGCCAGCAGGGATGGACAGGGATTAGGCTCGGATCAGCCCCAGCATTTT.

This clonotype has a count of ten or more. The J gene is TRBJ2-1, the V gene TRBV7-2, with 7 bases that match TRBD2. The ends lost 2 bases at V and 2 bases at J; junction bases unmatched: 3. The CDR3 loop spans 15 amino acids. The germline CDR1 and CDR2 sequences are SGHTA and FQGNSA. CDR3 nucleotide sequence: TGTGCCAGCAGCTTAAGTCGGGGGGCCTACAATGAGCAGTTCTTC. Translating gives CASSLSRGAYNEQFF.

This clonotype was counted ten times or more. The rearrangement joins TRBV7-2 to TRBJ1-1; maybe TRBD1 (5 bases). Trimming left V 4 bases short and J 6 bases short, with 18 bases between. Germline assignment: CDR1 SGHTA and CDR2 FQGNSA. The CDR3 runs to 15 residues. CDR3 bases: TGTGCCAGCAGCTGGGCCCCGGGGCAGTCCCCTGAAGCTTTCTTT. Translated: CASSWAPGQSPEAFF.

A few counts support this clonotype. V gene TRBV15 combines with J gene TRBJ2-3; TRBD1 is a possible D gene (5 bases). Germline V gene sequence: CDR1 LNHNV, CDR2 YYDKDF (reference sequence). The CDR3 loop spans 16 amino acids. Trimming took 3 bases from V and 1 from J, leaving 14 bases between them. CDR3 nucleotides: TGTGCCACCAGCAGGGACGGAACCAGGGGCACAGATACGCAGTATTTT. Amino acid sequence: CATSRDGTRGTDTQYF.

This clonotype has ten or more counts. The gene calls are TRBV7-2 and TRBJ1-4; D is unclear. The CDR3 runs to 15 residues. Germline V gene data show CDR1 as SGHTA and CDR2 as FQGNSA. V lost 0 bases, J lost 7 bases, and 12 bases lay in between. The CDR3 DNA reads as TGTGCCAGCAGCTTAGCGCGGGCCCCTAGTGAAAAACTGTTTTTT. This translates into CASSLARAPSEKLFF.

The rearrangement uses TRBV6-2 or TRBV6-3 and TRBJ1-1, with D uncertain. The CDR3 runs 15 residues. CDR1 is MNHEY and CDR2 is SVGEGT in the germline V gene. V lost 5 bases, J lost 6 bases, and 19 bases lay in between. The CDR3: CASSQALMGSSEAFF. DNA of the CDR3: TGTGCCAGCAGTCAAGCCCTGATGGGGTCCTCTGAAGCTTTCTTT.

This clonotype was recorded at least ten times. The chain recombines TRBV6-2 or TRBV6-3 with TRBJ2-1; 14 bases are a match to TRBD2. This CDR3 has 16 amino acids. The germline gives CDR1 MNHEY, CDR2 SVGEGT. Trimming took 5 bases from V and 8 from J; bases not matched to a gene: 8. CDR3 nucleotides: TGTGCCAGCAGTCCCAGCCGACTAGCGGGAGGGGATGAGCAGTTCTTC. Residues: CASSPSRLAGGDEQFF.

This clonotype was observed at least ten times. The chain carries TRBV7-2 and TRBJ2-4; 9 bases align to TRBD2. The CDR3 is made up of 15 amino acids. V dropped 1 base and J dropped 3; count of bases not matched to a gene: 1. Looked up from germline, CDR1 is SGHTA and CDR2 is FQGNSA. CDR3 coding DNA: TGTGCCAGCAGCTTAGAACTAGCGGGCAAAAACATTCAGTACTTC. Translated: CASSLELAGKNIQYF.

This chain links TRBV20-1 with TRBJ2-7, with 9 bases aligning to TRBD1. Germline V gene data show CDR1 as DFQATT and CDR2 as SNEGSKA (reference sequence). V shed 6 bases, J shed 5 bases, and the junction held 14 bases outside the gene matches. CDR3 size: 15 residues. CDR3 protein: CSAPFPGQGRNEQYF. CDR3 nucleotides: TGCAGTGCCCCTTTCCCGGGACAGGGTCGCAACGAGCAGTACTTC.

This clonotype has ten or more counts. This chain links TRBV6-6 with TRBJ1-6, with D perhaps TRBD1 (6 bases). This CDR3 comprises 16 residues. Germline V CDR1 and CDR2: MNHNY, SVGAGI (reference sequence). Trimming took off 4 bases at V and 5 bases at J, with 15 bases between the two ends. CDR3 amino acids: CASSFTSGTNNSPLHF. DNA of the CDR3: TGTGCCAGCAGTTTCACGTCCGGGACAAATAATTCACCCCTCCACTTT.

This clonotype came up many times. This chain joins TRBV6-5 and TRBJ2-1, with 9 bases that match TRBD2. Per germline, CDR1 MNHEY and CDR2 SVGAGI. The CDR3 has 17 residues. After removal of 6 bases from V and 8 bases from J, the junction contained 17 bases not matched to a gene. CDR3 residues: CASRETSGRSLGHEQFF. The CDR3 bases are TGTGCCAGCAGGGAAACTAGCGGGCGGTCCTTAGGGCATGAGCAGTTCTTC.

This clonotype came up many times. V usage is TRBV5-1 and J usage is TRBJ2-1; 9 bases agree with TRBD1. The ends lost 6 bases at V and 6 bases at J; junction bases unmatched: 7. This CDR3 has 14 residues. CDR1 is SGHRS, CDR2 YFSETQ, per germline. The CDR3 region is CASKELTGGNEQFF. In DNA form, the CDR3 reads TGCGCCAGCAAAGAATTGACAGGGGGCAATGAGCAGTTCTTC.